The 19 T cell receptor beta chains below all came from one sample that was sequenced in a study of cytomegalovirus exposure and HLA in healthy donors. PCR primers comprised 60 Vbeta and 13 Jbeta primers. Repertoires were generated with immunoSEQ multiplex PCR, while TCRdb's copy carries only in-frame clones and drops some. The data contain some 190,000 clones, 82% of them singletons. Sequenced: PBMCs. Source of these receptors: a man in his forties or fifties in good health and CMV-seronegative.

CDR3 DNA sequence: TGCGCCAGCAGTGAATCAGGGGACGAGCAGTTCTTC. Translated: CASSESGDEQFF. The chain has TRBV10-1 and TRBJ2-1; D perhaps matches TRBD1 (6 bases). Trimming shortened V by 3 bases and J by 10 bases, and 10 bases separated the two germline ends. The CDR3 sequence is 12 residues long. Germline values: CDR1 WNHNN, CDR2 SYGVQD (reference sequence).

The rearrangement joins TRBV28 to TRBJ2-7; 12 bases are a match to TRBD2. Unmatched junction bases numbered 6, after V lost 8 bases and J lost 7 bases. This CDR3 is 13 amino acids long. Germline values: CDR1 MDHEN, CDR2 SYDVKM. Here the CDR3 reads CASGTSGRWEQYF. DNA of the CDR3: TGTGCCAGCGGGACTAGCGGGCGTTGGGAGCAGTACTTC.

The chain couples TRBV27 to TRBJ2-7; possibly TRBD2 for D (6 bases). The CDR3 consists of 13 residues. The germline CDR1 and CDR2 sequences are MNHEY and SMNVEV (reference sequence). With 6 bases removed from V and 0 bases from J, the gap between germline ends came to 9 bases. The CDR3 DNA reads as TGTGCCAGCAGGCGGGACCGCTCCTACGAGCAGTACTTC. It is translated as CASRRDRSYEQYF.

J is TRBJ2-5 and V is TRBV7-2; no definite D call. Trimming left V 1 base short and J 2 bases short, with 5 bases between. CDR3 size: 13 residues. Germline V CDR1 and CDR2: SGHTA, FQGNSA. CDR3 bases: TGTGCCAGCAGCTTAGACGGGCAAGAGACCCAGTACTTC. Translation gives CASSLDGQETQYF.

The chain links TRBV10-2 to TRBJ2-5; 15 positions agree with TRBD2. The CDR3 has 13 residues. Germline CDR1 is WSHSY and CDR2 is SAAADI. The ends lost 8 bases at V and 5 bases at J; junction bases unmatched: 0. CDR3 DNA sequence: TGCGCCAGCGGGACTAGCGGGAGGGAGACCCAGTACTTC. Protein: CASGTSGRETQYF.

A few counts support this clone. CDR3 nucleotides: TGTGCCATCGGGGGGAATCTTTACGAGCAGTACTTC. It specifies CAIGGNLYEQYF. The genes are TRBV10-3 and TRBJ2-7, with TRBD2 as a possible D gene (6 bases). Between the trimmed V and J ends, which lost 8 bases and 4 bases, there was a span of 12 bases. This CDR3 has 12 amino acids. CDR1 is ENHRY, CDR2 SYGVKD, per germline.

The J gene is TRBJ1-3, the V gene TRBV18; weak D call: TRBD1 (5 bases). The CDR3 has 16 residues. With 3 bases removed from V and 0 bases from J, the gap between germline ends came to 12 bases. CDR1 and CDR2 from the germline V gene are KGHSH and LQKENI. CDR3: CASSPLDSGSGNTIYF. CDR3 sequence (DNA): TGTGCCAGCTCACCCCTAGACAGTGGCTCTGGAAACACCATATATTTT.

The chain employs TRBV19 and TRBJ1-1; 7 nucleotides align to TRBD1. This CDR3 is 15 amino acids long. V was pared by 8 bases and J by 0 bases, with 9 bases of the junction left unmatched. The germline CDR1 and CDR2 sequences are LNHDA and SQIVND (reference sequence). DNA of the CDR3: TGTGCCAGTTACAGGGGCGCGACCGTGAACACTGAAGCTTTCTTT. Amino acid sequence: CASYRGATVNTEAFF.

The CDR3 loop is CASSEASWDRANYEQYF. The CDR3 bases are TGTGCCAGCAGTGAAGCCAGCTGGGACAGGGCCAACTACGAGCAGTACTTC. The chain uses TRBV6-1 and TRBJ2-7, with 9 bases lining up with TRBD1. Germline assignment: CDR1 MNHNS and CDR2 SASEGT. V gave up 0 bases and J gave up 3 bases; unmatched junction bases: 9. This CDR3 is 17 amino acids long.

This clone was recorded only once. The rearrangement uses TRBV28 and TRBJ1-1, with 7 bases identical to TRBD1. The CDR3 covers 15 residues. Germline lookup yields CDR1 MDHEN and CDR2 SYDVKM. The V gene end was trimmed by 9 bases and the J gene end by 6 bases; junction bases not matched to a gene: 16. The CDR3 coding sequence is TGTGCCAGACGAGGGGGCGGGCCTTTCGTGGCTGAAGCTTTCTTT. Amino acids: CARRGGGPFVAEAFF.

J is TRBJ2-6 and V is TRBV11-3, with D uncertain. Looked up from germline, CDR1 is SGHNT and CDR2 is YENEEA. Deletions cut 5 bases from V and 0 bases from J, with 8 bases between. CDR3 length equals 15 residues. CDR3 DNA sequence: TGTGCCAGCAGCCCACGTAGCTCTGGGGCCAACGTCCTGACTTTC. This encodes CASSPRSSGANVLTF.

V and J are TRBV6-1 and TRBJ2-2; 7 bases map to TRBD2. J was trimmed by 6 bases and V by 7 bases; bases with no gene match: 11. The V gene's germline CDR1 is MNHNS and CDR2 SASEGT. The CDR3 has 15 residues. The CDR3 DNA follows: TGTGCCAGCATCCCACAGAGCGGGGTCCCCGGGGAGCTGTTTTTT. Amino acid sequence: CASIPQSGVPGELFF.

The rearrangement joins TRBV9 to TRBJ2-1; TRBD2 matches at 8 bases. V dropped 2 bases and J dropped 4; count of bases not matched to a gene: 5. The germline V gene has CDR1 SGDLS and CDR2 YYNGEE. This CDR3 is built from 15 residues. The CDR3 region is CASSVAGGEYNEQFF. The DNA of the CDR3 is TGTGCCAGCAGCGTTGCGGGGGGAGAATACAATGAGCAGTTCTTC. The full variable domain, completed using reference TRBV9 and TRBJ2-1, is DSGVTQTPKHLITATGQRVTLRCSPRSGDLSVYWYQQSLDQGLQFLIQYYNGEERAKGNILERFSAQQFPDLHSELNLSSLELGDSALYFCASSVAGGEYNEQFFGPGTRLTVL.

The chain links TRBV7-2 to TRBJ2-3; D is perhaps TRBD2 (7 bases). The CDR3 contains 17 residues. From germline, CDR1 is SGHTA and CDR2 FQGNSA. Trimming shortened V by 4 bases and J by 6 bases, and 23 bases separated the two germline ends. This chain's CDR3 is CASSSWGFTGRGDTQYF. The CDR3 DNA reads TGTGCCAGCAGCTCGTGGGGATTTACAGGGCGGGGGGATACGCAGTATTTT.

This chain's CDR3 is CASSSHGGNEKLFF. DNA for the CDR3: TGTGCCAGCAGCTCACACGGGGGTAATGAAAAACTGTTTTTT. V and J are TRBV7-9 and TRBJ1-4; D might be TRBD1 (5 bases). Germline CDR1 SEHNR, CDR2 FQNEAQ (reference sequence). V was pared by 4 bases and J by 4 bases, with 10 bases between. This CDR3 region has 14 residues.

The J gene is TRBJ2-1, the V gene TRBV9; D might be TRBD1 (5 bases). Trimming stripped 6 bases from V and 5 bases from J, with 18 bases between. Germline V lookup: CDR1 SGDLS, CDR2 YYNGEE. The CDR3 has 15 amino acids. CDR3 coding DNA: TGTGCCAGCACGTCAAGGGGCGAGGACCACAATGAGCAGTTCTTC. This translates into CASTSRGEDHNEQFF.

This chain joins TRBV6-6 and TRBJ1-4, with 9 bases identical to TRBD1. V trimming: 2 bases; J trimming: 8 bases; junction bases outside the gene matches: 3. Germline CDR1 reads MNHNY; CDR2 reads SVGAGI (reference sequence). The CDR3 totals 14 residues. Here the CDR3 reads CASSYRQGEEKLFF. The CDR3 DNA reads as TGTGCCAGCAGTTACCGACAGGGGGAAGAAAAACTGTTTTTT.

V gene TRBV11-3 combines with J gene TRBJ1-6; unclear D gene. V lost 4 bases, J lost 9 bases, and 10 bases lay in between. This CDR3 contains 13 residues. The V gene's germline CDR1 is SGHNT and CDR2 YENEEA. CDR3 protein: CASSSRRGSPLHF. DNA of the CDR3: TGTGCCAGCAGCTCGAGGCGGGGTTCACCCCTCCACTTT.

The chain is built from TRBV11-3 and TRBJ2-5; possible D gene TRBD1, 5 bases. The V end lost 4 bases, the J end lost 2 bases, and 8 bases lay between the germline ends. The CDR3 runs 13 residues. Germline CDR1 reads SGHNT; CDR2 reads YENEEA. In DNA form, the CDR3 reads TGTGCCAGCAGCTCTCGACAGCAAGAGACCCAGTACTTC. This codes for CASSSRQQETQYF.